These 24 T cell receptor beta chains originate from one sample sequenced in a study of type 1 regulatory T cells. TCRdb itself ran the reads through MiXCR, one entry per CDR3 protein. The profile shows approximately 97,000 distinct CDR3 sequences, roughly 28% of them singletons. The sample comprised CD4+ T cells, either the whole sample or a sorted fraction (not recorded which). These receptors all come from a human donor in good health.

This chain connects TRBV4-2 to TRBJ2-2; 12 bases map to TRBD2. CDR1 LGHNA and CDR2 YNFKEQ come from the germline V gene. The CDR3 is 19 amino acids. The junction had 7 bases not matched to a gene; V was cut back by 2 bases and J by 0 bases. For the CDR3, the DNA is TGTGCCAGCAGCCAAATGGCTAGCGGGAGGGTCGCGAACACCGGGGAGCTGTTTTTT. Translated: CASSQMASGRVANTGELFF.

This clonotype was seen only a few times. The chain employs TRBV20-1 and TRBJ2-1; D not certain. The V gene's germline CDR1 is DFQATT and CDR2 SNEGSKA (reference sequence). V dropped 5 bases and J dropped 7 bases, with 6 bases sitting between them. The CDR3 has 10 amino acids. The CDR3 is CSALKNEQFF. The CDR3 DNA reads TGCAGTGCTCTAAAGAATGAGCAGTTCTTC.

This clonotype occurred a few times. The chain uses TRBV7-8 and TRBJ2-1; 11 nucleotides agree with TRBD1. Germline V CDR1 and CDR2: SGHVS, FQNEAQ. There are 21 residues in the CDR3. Unmatched junction bases numbered 17, after V lost 0 bases and J lost 4 bases. The CDR3 protein is CASSLAGDRGFLGERYNEQFF. The CDR3 DNA reads as TGTGCCAGCAGCTTAGCCGGGGACAGGGGGTTTTTGGGGGAGAGGTACAATGAGCAGTTCTTC.

The chain is built from TRBV19 and TRBJ1-5, with a tentative D call TRBD1 (6 bases). The CDR3 sequence is 16 residues long. In germline, CDR1 is LNHDA, CDR2 SQIVND (reference sequence). V shed 3 bases and J shed 0 bases, with 12 bases lying between them. CDR3 nucleotides: TGTGCCAGTAGTATTGGACAGCTTTATAGCAATCAGCCCCAGCATTTT. Translated, it gives CASSIGQLYSNQPQHF. The whole variable domain, filled in from reference TRBV19 and TRBJ1-5, reads DGGITQSPKYLFRKEGQNVTLSCEQNLNHDAMYWYRQDPGQGLRLIYYSQIVNDFQKGDIAEGYSVSREKKESFPLTVTSAQKNPTAFYLCASSIGQLYSNQPQHFGDGTRLSIL.

This clonotype showed up just a few times. V gene TRBV7-9 combines with J gene TRBJ2-7; no clear D gene. Trimming took off 5 bases at V and 2 bases at J, with 16 bases between the two ends. The CDR3 has 15 residues. The V gene's germline CDR1 is SEHNR and CDR2 FQNEAQ (reference sequence). This chain's CDR3 is CASSPGSQRAYEQYF. DNA for the CDR3: TGTGCCAGCAGCCCAGGATCTCAAAGGGCCTACGAGCAGTACTTC.

The J gene is TRBJ2-1, the V gene TRBV10-3; 8 bases fit TRBD2. The CDR3 is 15 amino acids. CDR1 ENHRY and CDR2 SYGVKD come from the germline V gene. Losses at the gene ends were 3 bases for V and 6 bases for J; bases not matched to a gene: 7. The CDR3 is CAISDESGRGNEQFF. As DNA, the CDR3 is TGTGCCATCAGTGACGAGAGCGGGAGAGGCAATGAGCAGTTCTTC.

This chain links TRBV11-1 with TRBJ2-5; D possibly corresponds to TRBD2 (6 bases). The CDR3 runs 16 residues. Trimming took 2 bases from V and 1 from J, leaving 14 bases between them. The germline V gene has CDR1 SGHAT and CDR2 FQDESV (reference sequence). The CDR3 coding sequence is TGTGCCAGCAGCTTAAATCCGGGGGAGCGCCAAGAGACCCAGTACTTC. Encoded protein: CASSLNPGERQETQYF.

The chain links TRBV7-2 to TRBJ1-1; D remains unclear. This CDR3 contains 13 residues. V shed 4 bases and J shed 4 bases, with 10 bases lying between them. CDR1 and CDR2 (germline): SGHTA, FQGNSA. The CDR3 nucleotides are TGTGCCAGCAGCTCCGCAGCAGGCACTGAAGCTTTCTTT. This encodes CASSSAAGTEAFF.

This clonotype was picked up many times. The chain couples TRBV29-1 to TRBJ2-2; D perhaps matches TRBD2 (5 bases). V was pared by 5 bases and J by 2 bases, with 12 bases between. CDR3 size: 14 residues. Germline V gene data show CDR1 as SQVTM and CDR2 as ANQGSEA. CDR3 nucleotides: TGCAGCGTTCCCGGGGTCGGCAACACCGGGGAGCTGTTTTTT. Amino acid sequence: CSVPGVGNTGELFF.

This sequence joins TRBV20-1 and TRBJ2-7; 7 bases map to TRBD1. CDR3 length: 14 amino acids. Germline V CDR1 and CDR2: DFQATT, SNEGSKA (reference sequence). V shed 0 bases and J 5 bases; nucleotides not matched to a gene: 7. The chain's CDR3 is CSARDSRQGDEQYF. The CDR3 DNA follows: TGCAGTGCTAGAGATTCACGACAGGGTGACGAGCAGTACTTC.

This chain links TRBV2 with TRBJ2-7, with 14 bases lining up with TRBD2. This CDR3 comprises 14 residues. V dropped 6 bases and J dropped 7; count of bases not matched to a gene: 5. CDR1 and CDR2 from the germline V gene are SNHLY and FYNNEI. This CDR3 is CASRPGLAGGEQYF. DNA of the CDR3: TGTGCCAGCAGGCCTGGACTAGCGGGAGGTGAGCAGTACTTC.

The V and J genes are TRBV27 and TRBJ2-7; 8 nucleotides line up with TRBD2. Unmatched junction bases numbered 16, after V lost 1 base and J lost 5 bases. CDR1 MNHEY and CDR2 SMNVEV come from the germline V gene (reference sequence). The CDR3 totals 18 residues. This CDR3 is CASSLYGLAGLRGNEQYF. CDR3 DNA sequence: TGTGCCAGCAGTTTATATGGCCTAGCGGGCCTACGGGGGAACGAGCAGTACTTC.

This chain joins TRBV20-1 and TRBJ2-1; 10 bases fit TRBD2. The V gene end was trimmed by 1 base and the J gene end by 7 bases; junction bases not matched to a gene: 13. The CDR3 contains 17 residues. The V gene's germline CDR1 is DFQATT and CDR2 SNEGSKA (reference sequence). Written as DNA, the CDR3 is TGCAGTGCTAGAGGGGCCCCACCTAGCGGGAGTGGAAATGAGCAGTTCTTC. It translates to CSARGAPPSGSGNEQFF.

The chain recombines TRBV11-3 with TRBJ2-5; D is ambiguous. The CDR3 runs 13 residues. Germline values: CDR1 SGHNT, CDR2 YENEEA. The ends were cut back, 1 base at V and 3 bases at J, with 6 bases in the middle. The CDR3 sequence: CASSLGREETQYF. As DNA, the CDR3 is TGTGCCAGCAGCTTAGGAAGGGAAGAGACCCAGTACTTC.

In regard to this clonotype: A much larger clone is a single base away; this may be a read error. Given the absence of the conserved phenylalanine or tryptophan at the CDR3 end, a read error is likely. It is unclear where the CDR3 begins or ends on the DNA, so no DNA is shown, and the CDR3 is as TCRdb lists it. The CDR3 region is CASGDWEPYL. J is TRBJ2-7 and V is TRBV5-5. Inclusive of both ends, the CDR3 amounts to 10 amino acids. Germline V gene lookup returns CDR1 SGHKS and CDR2 YYEKEE (reference sequence).

The chain joins TRBV11-2 to TRBJ1-3; D gene ambiguous. This CDR3 region has 14 residues. The ends were cut back, 1 base at V and 0 bases at J, with 4 bases in the middle. Per germline, CDR1 SGHAT and CDR2 FQNNGV. CDR3 in amino acids: CASSLGNSGNTIYF. CDR3 coding DNA: TGTGCCAGCAGCTTAGGGAACTCTGGAAACACCATATATTTT.

In its sample, this clonotype was seen many times. The rearrangement links TRBV20-1 to TRBJ2-7, with a possible D match to TRBD1 (5 bases). CDR3 length: 12 amino acids. The V gene's germline CDR1 is DFQATT and CDR2 SNEGSKA (reference sequence). Deletions cut 5 bases from V and 6 bases from J, with 14 bases between. CDR3 amino acids: CSAPHPRGEQYF. The CDR3 nucleotides read TGCAGTGCTCCACACCCTAGGGGCGAGCAGTACTTC.

As to this clonotype: Given the absence of the conserved phenylalanine or tryptophan at the CDR3 end, a read error is likely. This rearrangement joins TRBV5-1 to TRBJ2-3, with a tentative D call TRBD2 (6 bases). Germline V gives CDR1 SGHRS, CDR2 YFSETQ. The CDR3 loop spans 15 amino acids. V lost 4 bases, J lost 1 base, and 13 bases lay in between. CDR3: CASSRGTPRTDTQYL. The CDR3 DNA reads TGCGCCAGCAGCCGCGGGACCCCTCGCACAGATACGCAGTATTTG.

This chain uses TRBV3-1 with TRBJ2-3; D uncertain. From germline, CDR1 is LGHDT and CDR2 YNNKEL (reference sequence). V was pared by 4 bases and J by 2 bases, with 19 bases between. This CDR3 contains 17 residues. The CDR3: CASSLQGSWGFTDTQYF. The DNA of the CDR3 is TGTGCCAGCAGCCTTCAAGGGTCTTGGGGATTCACAGATACGCAGTATTTT.

The chain has TRBV15 and TRBJ2-1; D possibly corresponds to TRBD2 (6 bases). Trimming took off 0 bases at V and 8 bases at J, with 14 bases between the two ends. CDR3 length: 15 residues. Germline lookup yields CDR1 LNHNV and CDR2 YYDKDF (reference sequence). The CDR3 here is CATSRDPLWGDEQFF. CDR3 bases: TGTGCCACCAGCAGAGATCCACTCTGGGGGGATGAGCAGTTCTTC.

This clonotype was seen only a few times. The chain is built from TRBV7-2 and TRBJ2-7; maybe TRBD2 (6 bases). The CDR3 sequence is 15 residues long. The V gene lost 4 bases and the J gene lost 9 bases, with 22 bases spanning the gap. Germline V CDR1 and CDR2: SGHTA, FQGNSA. CDR3 coding DNA: TGTGCCAGCAGCTCACAGTCCGGGACTCACGAGGGGCAGTACTTC. Translation gives CASSSQSGTHEGQYF.

The chain is built from TRBV27 and TRBJ1-5; TRBD1 matches at 9 bases. After removal of 6 bases from V and 6 bases from J, the junction contained 15 bases not matched to a gene. Germline CDR1 is MNHEY and CDR2 is SMNVEV (reference sequence). The CDR3 is made up of 17 amino acids. The CDR3 here is CASRGFSPGQGGQPQHF. Written as DNA, the CDR3 is TGTGCCAGCAGGGGTTTCTCACCGGGACAGGGCGGTCAGCCCCAGCATTTT.

This clonotype was picked up a small number of times. The rearrangement links TRBV7-2 to TRBJ1-5; D unclear. V lost 1 base and J lost 14, with 15 bases in between. Germline V gene data show CDR1 as SGHTA and CDR2 as FQGNSA. The CDR3 contains 13 residues. CDR3 sequence (DNA): TGTGCCAGCAGCTTAGGCCAGGAGCCCCCTAAGCATTTT. It specifies CASSLGQEPPKHF.

This clonotype has just a few counts. The J gene is TRBJ2-5, the V gene TRBV5-1; unclear D gene. There are 13 residues in the CDR3. Trimming shortened V by 0 bases and J by 8 bases, and 11 bases separated the two germline ends. The germline CDR1 and CDR2 sequences are SGHRS and YFSETQ. CDR3 in amino acids: CASSLAMDGTQYF. For the CDR3, the DNA is TGCGCCAGCAGCTTGGCAATGGACGGAACCCAGTACTTC.